Shown below are 32 T cell receptor beta chains from a single sample sequenced in a study of T cells in localized non-small cell lung cancer. Measured with immunoSEQ multiplex PCR; TCRdb has only the in-frame clones, and not every one. The repertoire holds approximately 20,000 clones, with about nine tenths as singletons. The material sequenced was peripheral blood, taken before any cancer treatment. The origin of the receptors is a man aged 40-75 years with stage I lung adenocarcinoma.

The gene calls are TRBV7-3 and TRBJ2-3; 7 bases match TRBD2. Per germline, CDR1 SGHTA and CDR2 FQGTGA. Trimming removed 3 bases from V and 5 bases from J; junction bases left unmatched: 5. The CDR3 length is 14 residues. The CDR3 bases are TGTGCCAGCAGCTTCGCGGGAGTAGTAGATACGCAGTATTTT. Translation: CASSFAGVVDTQYF.

This clone was picked up a small number of times. The J gene is TRBJ2-6, the V gene TRBV19, with D possibly matching TRBD1 (6 bases). This CDR3 has 16 amino acids. CDR1 is LNHDA, CDR2 SQIVND, per germline (reference sequence). The ends were cut back, 6 bases at V and 4 bases at J, with 16 bases in the middle. This CDR3 reads CASSKTTGSGANVLTF. The CDR3 bases are TGTGCCAGTAGCAAGACCACAGGGTCCGGGGCCAACGTCCTGACTTTC.

The chain couples TRBV19 to TRBJ1-1; D might be TRBD1 (5 bases). This CDR3 has 13 residues. Deletions cut 3 bases from V and 4 bases from J, with 9 bases between. Germline values: CDR1 LNHDA, CDR2 SQIVND (reference sequence). The CDR3 is CASSIRDGTEAFF. The DNA of the CDR3 is TGTGCCAGTAGTATCAGGGATGGCACTGAAGCTTTCTTT.

The chain combines TRBV11-2 with TRBJ2-7, with 7 bases that match TRBD2. CDR1 and CDR2 from the germline V gene are SGHAT and FQNNGV. The CDR3 is 15 residues long. With 0 bases clipped from V and 1 base from J, the junction kept 3 bases outside the gene matches. The CDR3 sequence is CASSLELARSYEQYF. The CDR3 coding sequence is TGTGCCAGCAGCTTAGAACTAGCGAGGTCCTACGAGCAGTACTTC.

V gene TRBV6-5 combines with J gene TRBJ2-5; a possible D gene is TRBD1 (6 bases). The V gene lost 5 bases and the J gene lost 5 bases, with 15 bases spanning the gap. This CDR3 comprises 14 residues. CDR1 is MNHEY and CDR2 is SVGAGI in the germline V gene. This chain's CDR3 is CASSRGQTRETQYF. CDR3 in DNA: TGTGCCAGCAGTCGCGGACAGACGAGGGAGACCCAGTACTTC.

This chain joins TRBV9 and TRBJ1-1; TRBD1 is a possible D gene (5 bases). Germline-derived CDR1 and CDR2 are SGDLS and YYNGEE. With 3 bases removed from V and 5 bases from J, the gap between germline ends came to 14 bases. The CDR3 is 14 residues long. The CDR3 nucleotides read TGTGCCAGCAGCGAATTAGACAGCTTGACTGAAGCTTTCTTT. Amino acid sequence: CASSELDSLTEAFF.

The chain joins TRBV19 to TRBJ2-1; 7 positions agree with TRBD2. The CDR3 covers 15 residues. Germline V gives CDR1 LNHDA, CDR2 SQIVND (reference sequence). With 5 bases clipped from V and 9 bases from J, the junction kept 13 bases outside the gene matches. The CDR3 loop is CASSLYLGSGGEQFF. The CDR3, as DNA: TGTGCCAGTAGTTTATATCTAGGTTCGGGGGGTGAGCAGTTCTTC.

This chain uses TRBV30 with TRBJ2-2; D not resolved. The V gene's germline CDR1 is GTSNPN and CDR2 SVGIG (reference sequence). Deletions cut 3 bases from V and 0 bases from J, with 2 bases between. The CDR3 is 12 residues long. The CDR3 bases are TGTGCCTGGAGGGCGAACACCGGGGAGCTGTTTTTT. This translates into CAWRANTGELFF.

The rearrangement joins TRBV5-1 to TRBJ2-7; 7 bases match TRBD1. The germline V gene encodes CDR1 SGHRS and CDR2 YFSETQ. The junction had 5 bases not matched to a gene; V was cut back by 4 bases and J by 7 bases. The CDR3 is 12 residues long. In nucleotides, the CDR3 is TGCGCCAGCAGCATTCAGGGGGAAGAGCAGTACTTC. Its protein product is CASSIQGEEQYF.

This clone was counted only a few times. The CDR3 loop is CASTFTGGFSSYEQYF. The CDR3 region has the DNA TGTGCCAGCACGTTTACAGGGGGCTTTTCCTCCTACGAGCAGTACTTC. The chain combines TRBV7-2 with TRBJ2-7; TRBD1 agrees at 9 bases. The CDR3 length is 16 residues. Looked up from germline, CDR1 is SGHTA and CDR2 is FQGNSA. V was clipped by 7 bases and J by 0 bases; unmatched bases: 10.

The rearrangement joins TRBV21-1 to TRBJ1-5; the DNA was not compared with TRBD1, the D call given in the table. TRBV21-1 is a known pseudogene. The CDR3 length is 14 residues. CDR3 amino acids: CATIGTTSNQPQHF. The CDR3 region has the DNA TGTGCCACGATCGGGACAACCTCCAATCAGCCCCAGCATTTT.

This clone showed up just a few times. The V call is TRBV5-4, the J call TRBJ1-4, with 8 bases aligning to TRBD1. This CDR3 is 15 amino acids long. Germline V gene data show CDR1 as SGHNT and CDR2 as YYREEE (reference sequence). The J segment lost 6 bases and the V segment lost 4 bases, leaving 8 bases of the junction unmatched. The CDR3 DNA sequence: TGTGCCAGCAGCCTAAACAGGGGGATCGATGAAAAACTGTTTTTT. Its translation is CASSLNRGIDEKLFF.

V is TRBV6-6 and J is TRBJ1-2; TRBD1 is a possible D gene (6 bases). V shed 7 bases and J shed 6 bases, with 24 bases lying between them. Germline-derived CDR1 and CDR2 are MNHNY and SVGAGI (reference sequence). The CDR3 contains 16 residues. CDR3 DNA: TGTGCCAGCACCAAACTCCTAGGGGGACGGGAGAATGGCTACACCTTC. Its protein product is CASTKLLGGRENGYTF.

The rearrangement joins TRBV30 to TRBJ1-5; D possibly corresponds to TRBD1 (6 bases). The V end was cut by 2 bases, the J end by 7 bases, with 12 bases between. From germline, CDR1 is GTSNPN and CDR2 SVGIG (reference sequence). This CDR3 is built from 13 residues. CDR3 sequence (DNA): TGTGCCTGGAGTTCGCCAGGGGTGCAGCCCCAGCATTTT. As protein: CAWSSPGVQPQHF.

The chain recombines TRBV30 with TRBJ1-3; the D gene is possibly TRBD1 (5 bases). The V gene's germline CDR1 is GTSNPN and CDR2 SVGIG (reference sequence). The V end lost 7 bases, the J end lost 3 bases, and 13 bases lay between the germline ends. The CDR3 contains 13 residues. CDR3 nucleotide sequence: TGTGCCTCCAGGGACTCCCTTGGAAACACCATATATTTT. Its translation: CASRDSLGNTIYF. Full variable domain (outside the CDR3, taken from reference TRBV30 and TRBJ1-3): SQTIHQWPATLVQPVGSPLSLECTVEGTSNPNLYWYRQAAGRGLQLLFYSVGIGQISSEVPQNLSASRPQDRQFILSSKKLLLSDSGFYLCASRDSLGNTIYFGEGSWLTVV.

This sequence joins TRBV19 and TRBJ2-3, with D unresolved. This CDR3 region has 12 residues. CDR1 LNHDA and CDR2 SQIVND come from the germline V gene (reference sequence). The V end lost 6 bases, the J end lost 6 bases, and 10 bases lay between the germline ends. For the CDR3, the DNA is TGTGCCAGTAGGACCCTTAAGGATACGCAGTATTTT. This sequence encodes CASRTLKDTQYF.

The chain has TRBV7-8 and TRBJ1-5; no clear D gene. The germline V gene has CDR1 SGHVS and CDR2 FQNEAQ. V was pared by 1 base and J by 0 bases, with 16 bases between. The CDR3 is made up of 18 amino acids. The CDR3 spells CASSLDPAEIYSNQPQHF. Here the CDR3 DNA reads TGTGCCAGCAGCTTAGATCCCGCAGAAATTTATAGCAATCAGCCCCAGCATTTT.

This sequence joins TRBV28 and TRBJ2-3; D is uncertain. This CDR3 has 16 residues. The V gene lost 6 bases and the J gene lost 2 bases, with 18 bases spanning the gap. Per germline, CDR1 MDHEN and CDR2 SYDVKM. CDR3 sequence (DNA): TGTGCCAGCAGACCCACAGCGATCAGCCTCACAGATACGCAGTATTTT. Translation gives CASRPTAISLTDTQYF.

The chain carries TRBV6-1 and TRBJ2-4; tentatively, D is TRBD1 (6 bases). V lost 4 bases, J lost 8 bases, and 15 bases lay in between. The CDR3 has 14 amino acids. The germline V gene has CDR1 MNHNS and CDR2 SASEGT. The CDR3 coding sequence is TGTGCCAGCAGTGGGGCCGGACAGAATGACATTCAGTACTTC. This sequence encodes CASSGAGQNDIQYF.

This clone was observed a few times. This chain links TRBV5-1 with TRBJ1-2; 7 positions agree with TRBD1. Germline CDR1 is SGHRS and CDR2 is YFSETQ. V was clipped by 4 bases and J by 4 bases; unmatched bases: 10. This CDR3 comprises 15 residues. This CDR3 reads CASSISGTEFYGYTF. CDR3 sequence (DNA): TGCGCCAGCAGCATTTCCGGGACAGAGTTCTATGGCTACACCTTC.

The chain employs TRBV7-2 and TRBJ2-3, with 10 bases identical to TRBD1. The CDR3 extends over 14 amino acids. Germline V gives CDR1 SGHTA, CDR2 FQGNSA. V lost 7 bases and J lost 4; bases outside the gene matches: 5. Here the CDR3 DNA reads TGTGCCAGCAATAGGGACAGGGGAGCAGATACGCAGTATTTT. It specifies CASNRDRGADTQYF.

This clone was detected only once. The V call is TRBV7-6, the J call TRBJ1-2; the D gene is possibly TRBD1 (5 bases). The CDR3 runs to 15 residues. Trimming removed 5 bases at V and 5 bases at J, with 18 bases between. From germline, CDR1 is SGHVS and CDR2 FNYEAQ. CDR3 in amino acids: CASSPGESGTYGYTF. The CDR3 coding sequence is TGTGCCAGCAGCCCCGGTGAATCAGGGACTTATGGCTACACCTTC.

This chain joins TRBV5-1 and TRBJ2-1, with D uncertain. This CDR3 spans 14 amino acids. Germline V gene lookup returns CDR1 SGHRS and CDR2 YFSETQ. V was pared by 0 bases and J by 7 bases, with 11 bases between. The CDR3 loop reads CASSLAPSLNEQFF. For the CDR3, the DNA is TGCGCCAGCAGCTTGGCCCCTAGTTTGAATGAGCAGTTCTTC.

The V call is TRBV9, the J call TRBJ1-1; D is unresolved. Germline V gene sequence: CDR1 SGDLS, CDR2 YYNGEE. V was pared by 4 bases and J by 2 bases, with 15 bases between. The CDR3 sequence is 15 residues long. CDR3 amino acids: CASSPQDGFNTEAFF. CDR3 DNA sequence: TGTGCCAGCAGCCCTCAGGACGGGTTTAACACTGAAGCTTTCTTT.

The V and J genes are TRBV27 and TRBJ2-5; D uncertain. The V end lost 8 bases, the J end lost 4 bases, and 5 bases lay between the germline ends. Germline assignment: CDR1 MNHEY and CDR2 SMNVEV (reference sequence). This CDR3 comprises 10 residues. The CDR3 spells CASLPETQYF. The CDR3 DNA reads as TGTGCCAGCTTGCCAGAGACCCAGTACTTC.

The V gene is TRBV10-3, the J gene TRBJ2-2; D may be TRBD1 (6 bases). Germline CDR1 and CDR2: ENHRY and SYGVKD. The germline V and J ends were trimmed by 0 bases and 6 bases, with 11 bases remaining between them. This CDR3 has 15 residues. CDR3 bases: TGTGCCATCAGTGAGTCGGGGGCCTGGGCCGGGGAGCTGTTTTTT. This gives the protein CAISESGAWAGELFF.

This clone was recorded only once. This chain connects TRBV7-5 to TRBJ2-4; TRBD2 is taken as the D call from the table, unchecked against the DNA. TRBV7-5 represents a pseudogene. The CDR3 is 13 amino acids. DNA of the CDR3: TGTGCCCAGAAACGGGGAGACAAAAACATTCAGTACTTC. This gives the protein CAQKRGDKNIQYF.

This chain uses TRBV11-2 with TRBJ2-6; no definite D call. V gave up 5 bases and J gave up 3 bases, with 11 bases separating them. The CDR3 has 15 amino acids. Germline CDR1 SGHAT, CDR2 FQNNGV. CDR3 in amino acids: CASSPQASGANVLTF. CDR3 nucleotides: TGTGCCAGCAGCCCCCAAGCAAGTGGGGCCAACGTCCTGACTTTC. The full variable domain, completed using reference TRBV11-2 and TRBJ2-6, is EAGVAQSPRYKIIEKRQSVAFWCNPISGHATLYWYQQILGQGPKLLIQFQNNGVVDDSQLPKDRFSAERLKGVDSTLKIQPAKLEDSAVYLCASSPQASGANVLTFGAGSRLTVL.

The chain combines TRBV2 with TRBJ2-1; D not certain. Per the germline V gene, CDR1 is SNHLY and CDR2 is FYNNEI. V was trimmed by 1 base and J by 0 bases, leaving 10 bases between them. The CDR3 has 16 residues. CDR3: CASSEGGGSSYNEQFF. In DNA, the CDR3 is TGTGCCAGCAGTGAAGGCGGCGGCAGCTCCTACAATGAGCAGTTCTTC.

The chain joins TRBV30 to TRBJ1-1, with D perhaps TRBD1 (5 bases). Germline assignment: CDR1 GTSNPN and CDR2 SVGIG (reference sequence). V was pared by 3 bases and J by 0 bases, with 8 bases between. There are 13 residues in the CDR3. This CDR3 is CAWRAGMNTEAFF. The CDR3 DNA is TGTGCCTGGAGAGCAGGGATGAACACTGAAGCTTTCTTT.

This clone has more than one count but fewer than ten. The chain combines TRBV18 with TRBJ1-6; D unresolved. This CDR3 contains 14 residues. Deletions cut 6 bases from V and 5 bases from J, with 11 bases between. The germline gives CDR1 KGHSH, CDR2 LQKENI. The CDR3 sequence is CASSPNPNNSPLHF. The DNA for the CDR3 is TGTGCCAGCTCGCCAAACCCTAATAATTCACCCCTCCACTTT.

V gene TRBV2 combines with J gene TRBJ2-2; possible D gene TRBD1, 5 bases. The length of the CDR3 is 15 residues. In germline, CDR1 is SNHLY, CDR2 FYNNEI. Deletions cut 8 bases from V and 4 bases from J, with 17 bases between. The CDR3 region has the DNA TGTGCCAGCCGCCGGGTCGATCAGGGCACCGGGGAGCTGTTTTTT. It translates to CASRRVDQGTGELFF.